The 18 T cell receptor beta chains reported below all come from one sample, sequenced in a study of T-cell memory formation after mild COVID-19. From the 5' RACE reads, TCRdb called clonotypes with MiXCR, one entry per CDR3 protein. The table has a few hundred thousand distinct CDR3 sequences, about 20% seen once. The specimen sequenced was PBMCs or a T cell subset sorted from them (not recorded which). The source of these receptors is an adult woman who had mild COVID-19 (a few samples of this study predate the infection). Cell type and time point are not known.

This clonotype was detected only a few times. The rearrangement links TRBV5-1 to TRBJ1-6; TRBD1 agrees at 10 bases. CDR3 length: 15 amino acids. CDR1 is SGHRS and CDR2 is YFSETQ in the germline V gene. Trimming took 3 bases from V and 8 from J; bases not matched to a gene: 5. The CDR3 DNA sequence: TGCGCCAGCAGCTCTGGGACAGGGGTGGATTCACCCCTCCACTTT. Its protein product is CASSSGTGVDSPLHF.

The rearrangement links TRBV7-2 to TRBJ1-2, with D unresolved. The CDR3 extends over 14 amino acids. Trimming took 4 bases from V and 8 from J, leaving 17 bases between them. The germline V gene encodes CDR1 SGHTA and CDR2 FQGNSA. CDR3 region: CASSSQASSWGYTF. CDR3 nucleotide sequence: TGTGCCAGCAGCTCCCAGGCCTCAAGCTGGGGCTACACCTTC.

This clonotype has a count of ten or more. This chain links TRBV7-2 with TRBJ1-4; D is undetermined. The germline V gene encodes CDR1 SGHTA and CDR2 FQGNSA. V lost 6 bases to trimming and J lost 6 bases, with 14 bases between them. The length of the CDR3 is 14 residues. The CDR3 loop is CASSFGFSDEKLFF. As DNA, the CDR3 is TGTGCCAGCAGTTTCGGGTTTTCGGATGAAAAACTGTTTTTT. The full variable domain, rest sourced from reference TRBV7-2 and TRBJ1-4, is GAGVSQSPSNKVTEKGKDVELRCDPISGHTALYWYRQSLGQGLEFLIYFQGNSAPDKSGLPSDRFSAERTGGSVSTLTIQRTQQEDSAVYLCASSFGFSDEKLFFGSGTQLSVL.

This chain links TRBV20-1 with TRBJ2-7; unclear D gene. Germline loops: CDR1 DFQATT, CDR2 SNEGSKA (reference sequence). The CDR3 has 16 residues. Between the trimmed V and J ends, which lost 0 bases and 5 bases, there was a span of 20 bases. The CDR3 is CSARDWRSQSINEQYF. The CDR3 DNA is TGCAGTGCTAGAGATTGGCGGTCCCAAAGCATTAACGAGCAGTACTTC.

This clonotype was seen repeatedly, ten times or more. The chain couples TRBV7-3 to TRBJ2-3; no firm D call. The CDR3 sequence is 14 residues long. V was cut by 5 bases and J by 1 base, with 10 bases left in between. CDR1 and CDR2 (germline): SGHTA, FQGTGA. The CDR3 is CASSPRGGTDTQYF. CDR3 coding DNA: TGTGCCAGCAGCCCCCGAGGTGGCACAGATACGCAGTATTTT.

V usage is TRBV20-1 and J usage is TRBJ2-7, with 7 positions matching TRBD1. The CDR3 contains 14 residues. Germline V lookup: CDR1 DFQATT, CDR2 SNEGSKA (reference sequence). Trimming cost V 4 bases and J 3 bases; bases outside gene matches: 9. DNA of the CDR3: TGCAGTGCTATACTCCAGGGGGAAGGCTACGAGCAGTACTTC. This encodes CSAILQGEGYEQYF.

This clonotype was counted a few times. The chain uses TRBV24-1 and TRBJ2-1; 11 positions agree with TRBD2. Germline V lookup: CDR1 KGHDR, CDR2 SFDVKD. The J segment lost 5 bases and the V segment lost 4 bases, leaving 3 bases of the junction unmatched. This CDR3 is 15 amino acids long. The CDR3 is CATSETSGSNNEQFF. CDR3 coding DNA: TGTGCCACCAGTGAAACTAGCGGGAGTAACAATGAGCAGTTCTTC.

This sequence joins TRBV20-1 and TRBJ2-5, with 9 bases aligning to TRBD2. Germline V lookup: CDR1 DFQATT, CDR2 SNEGSKA (reference sequence). The V segment lost 3 bases and the J segment 5 bases; nucleotides outside the gene matches: 7. The CDR3 runs to 14 residues. CDR3 DNA: TGCAGTGCTAGGCCCCTAGCGGGGCAGGAGACCCAGTACTTC. Its translation is CSARPLAGQETQYF.

This clonotype has just a few counts. The rearrangement uses TRBV30 and TRBJ2-7, with D unclear. The CDR3 has 13 amino acids. Germline CDR1 is GTSNPN and CDR2 is SVGIG (reference sequence). V shed 2 bases and J shed 5 bases, with 13 bases lying between them. DNA of the CDR3: TGTGCCTGGAGTTCCGGCTCCTTGAACGAGCAGTACTTC. It yields the protein CAWSSGSLNEQYF.

This clonotype was seen only once. The J gene is TRBJ1-2, the V gene TRBV6-5, with TRBD1 matching over 9 bases. The germline V gene encodes CDR1 MNHEY and CDR2 SVGAGI. The ends lost 5 bases at V and 1 base at J; junction bases unmatched: 5. The CDR3 has 15 residues. The CDR3 sequence is CASSAPGQGNYGYTF. The CDR3 nucleotides read TGTGCCAGCAGTGCCCCGGGACAGGGTAACTATGGCTACACCTTC.

The V call is TRBV6-5, the J call TRBJ1-1; TRBD1 is a possible D gene (5 bases). Trimming removed 5 bases at V and 1 base at J, with 17 bases between. The CDR3 length is 16 residues. CDR1 is MNHEY and CDR2 is SVGAGI in the germline V gene. Here the CDR3 DNA reads TGTGCCAGCAGTCAACTCGGAGGGGCGCAGAACACTGAAGCTTTCTTT. Encoded protein: CASSQLGGAQNTEAFF.

The sample holds many counts of this clonotype. The chain joins TRBV11-3 to TRBJ2-5, with D unclear. There are 13 residues in the CDR3. V was trimmed by 4 bases and J by 4 bases, leaving 10 bases between them. The germline CDR1 and CDR2 sequences are SGHNT and YENEEA. Written as DNA, the CDR3 is TGTGCCAGCAGCTCGCCGAGAGGAGAGACCCAGTACTTC. This gives the protein CASSSPRGETQYF.

This clonotype appeared once. The genes are TRBV12-3 or TRBV12-4 and TRBJ1-3; no definite D call. The V and J ends lost 2 bases and 1 base respectively, with 9 bases between them. The CDR3 length is 15 residues. CDR3 protein: CASSLWWPSGNTIYF. The CDR3 bases are TGTGCCAGCAGTTTATGGTGGCCTTCTGGAAACACCATATATTTT.

This clonotype was detected a few times. The chain has TRBV7-8 and TRBJ1-2, with D perhaps TRBD1 (5 bases). The germline CDR1 and CDR2 sequences are SGHVS and FQNEAQ. CDR3 length equals 15 residues. Trimming pared 5 bases from V and 4 bases from J, leaving 17 bases between. The CDR3 DNA reads TGTGCCAGCAGCCTCGGTCGGGGCGGAGGCTATGGCTACACCTTC. Its translation is CASSLGRGGGYGYTF.

This clonotype occurred a few times. The chain joins TRBV12-3 or TRBV12-4 to TRBJ1-3; D remains unclear. V was cut by 8 bases and J by 0 bases, with 8 bases left in between. This CDR3 region has 13 residues. The CDR3 DNA reads TGTGCCAGCGCTGGGAACTCTGGAAACACCATATATTTT. This gives the protein CASAGNSGNTIYF.

This clonotype was found many times. V is TRBV14 and J is TRBJ2-5; 9 bases are shared with TRBD1. CDR3 length: 14 amino acids. Germline V gene data show CDR1 as SGHDN and CDR2 as FVKESK. Losses at the gene ends were 4 bases for V and 5 bases for J; bases not matched to a gene: 5. CDR3 bases: TGTGCCAGCAGCCGAAACAGGGGGCAGGAGACCCAGTACTTC. This sequence encodes CASSRNRGQETQYF.

The chain carries TRBV18 and TRBJ2-1, with 8 bases lining up with TRBD2. The V and J ends lost 3 bases and 4 bases, in that order; junction bases with no gene match: 5. The CDR3 has 15 residues. Per the germline V gene, CDR1 is KGHSH and CDR2 is LQKENI. The CDR3 region has the DNA TGTGCCAGCTCACCCCCCTCTAGCGGGTACAATGAGCAGTTCTTC. As protein: CASSPPSSGYNEQFF.

This rearrangement joins TRBV4-2 to TRBJ2-1; 14 nucleotides agree with TRBD2. Trimming cost V 2 bases and J 7 bases; bases outside gene matches: 7. The CDR3 totals 17 residues. The V gene's germline CDR1 is LGHNA and CDR2 YNFKEQ. The CDR3 is CASSQTGLAGESNEQFF. DNA of the CDR3: TGTGCCAGCAGCCAAACGGGACTAGCGGGGGAGTCAAATGAGCAGTTCTTC.